The 26 T cell receptor beta chains reported below all come from one sample, sequenced in a study of monozygotic twins with inflammatory bowel disease. TCRdb re-called the 5' RACE reads and gives one entry per CDR3 protein, without DNA. This table lists 350,000 to 550,000 distinct CDR3 sequences. Input material: blood. Every receptor here comes from a human donor with ulcerative colitis or Crohn's disease, or a healthy co-twin of an affected twin (not recorded which).

The rearrangement links TRBV6-1 to TRBJ2-7. Per germline, CDR1 MNHNS and CDR2 SASEGT. The CDR3 is 16 residues long. The CDR3: CASSEYDNVGLREQYF.

This rearrangement joins TRBV6-1 to TRBJ1-2; without DNA, the TCRdb call of TRBD1 cannot be checked. The length of the CDR3 is 15 residues. CDR1 MNHNS and CDR2 SASEGT come from the germline V gene. The CDR3 is CASSLRGGAFYGYTF.

The V and J genes are TRBV5-1 and TRBJ1-1. The CDR3 covers 14 residues. Germline loops: CDR1 SGHRS, CDR2 YFSETQ. The CDR3 spells CASSFVVGDTEAFF.

The V gene is TRBV3-1, the J gene TRBJ2-1; TCRdb's assignment of TRBD2 cannot be checked, as there is no DNA. Per the germline V gene, CDR1 is LGHDT and CDR2 is YNNKEL (reference sequence). The CDR3 covers 14 residues. The chain's CDR3 is CASSQAGTPYEQFF.

The chain is built from TRBV24-1 and TRBJ2-1; the D gene TCRdb calls, TRBD2, cannot be checked with no DNA. The CDR3 length is 15 residues. Per germline, CDR1 KGHDR and CDR2 SFDVKD. CDR3 protein: CATSDLGEGANEQFF.

J is TRBJ1-1 and V is TRBV6-1; the TCRdb D gene call, TRBD1, has no DNA to confirm it. The CDR3 runs 15 residues. The germline CDR1 and CDR2 sequences are MNHNS and SASEGT. CDR3 sequence: CASSLGQIMNTEAFF.

CDR3: CASSPQGGAKNIQYF. The chain joins TRBV7-9 to TRBJ2-4; as DNA is missing, the TRBD1 call by TCRdb cannot be tested. This CDR3 comprises 15 residues. Looked up from germline, CDR1 is SEHNR and CDR2 is FQNEAQ (reference sequence).

The chain has TRBV7-9 and TRBJ2-7; the TCRdb call, TRBD1, lacks DNA for checking. The CDR3 has 15 residues. The germline CDR1 and CDR2 sequences are SEHNR and FQNEAQ (reference sequence). This CDR3 is CASSSRQGISYEQYF.

The J gene is TRBJ1-2, the V gene TRBV6-2 or TRBV6-3; TCRdb reports TRBD1, a call that lacks DNA to check it against. Germline assignment: CDR1 MNHEY and CDR2 SVGEGT. CDR3 length equals 14 residues. The CDR3 loop reads CASSNQGSNYGYTF.

V is TRBV23-1 and J is TRBJ2-3; there is no DNA to check the TCRdb D call of TRBD2. TRBV23-1 is classed as an ORF, of uncertain function. There are 18 residues in the CDR3. The CDR3 is CASSHSPVRRIGTDTQYF.

The rearrangement joins TRBV7-2 to TRBJ2-7; absent DNA, TCRdb's TRBD1 call cannot be checked. The CDR3 sequence is 14 residues long. Per the germline V gene, CDR1 is SGHTA and CDR2 is FQGNSA. CDR3 sequence reads: CASSAGTVIGEQYF. The whole variable domain, remainder taken from reference TRBV7-2 and TRBJ2-7, is GAGVSQSPSNKVTEKGKDVELRCDPISGHTALYWYRQSLGQGLEFLIYFQGNSAPDKSGLPSDRFSAERTGGSVSTLTIQRTQQEDSAVYLCASSAGTVIGEQYFGPGTRLTVT.

This chain uses TRBV7-2 with TRBJ1-6; no DNA is available, so the TRBD1 call from TCRdb remains unchecked. The CDR3 length is 14 residues. Per the germline V gene, CDR1 is SGHTA and CDR2 is FQGNSA. The CDR3 region is CASSEDRAYSPLHF. The entire variable domain, with the rest obtained from reference TRBV7-2 and TRBJ1-6, is as follows: GAGVSQSPSNKVTEKGKDVELRCDPISGHTALYWYRQSLGQGLEFLIYFQGNSAPDKSGLPSDRFSAERTGGSVSTLTIQRTQQEDSAVYLCASSEDRAYSPLHFGNGTRLTVT.

The chain recombines TRBV11-2 with TRBJ2-7; the D call of TRBD1 rests on TCRdb alone, since no DNA is present to check it. The CDR3 has 14 residues. Germline V gene lookup returns CDR1 SGHAT and CDR2 FQNNGV. This chain's CDR3 is CASSLTRAAYEQYF.

The rearrangement uses TRBV18 and TRBJ1-2. Germline loops: CDR1 KGHSH, CDR2 LQKENI. The CDR3 consists of 15 residues. The CDR3 sequence is CASSPMGGPLYGYTF.

The chain joins TRBV4-3 to TRBJ2-1; TCRdb selects TRBD2, and the lack of DNA leaves this call unchecked. CDR3 length equals 18 residues. From germline, CDR1 is LGHNA and CDR2 YSLEER. CDR3 protein: CASSQDLSQAGGDNEQFF.

The rearrangement uses TRBV7-2 and TRBJ2-1; the TCRdb call, TRBD1, lacks DNA for checking. The length of the CDR3 is 15 residues. Germline CDR1 SGHTA, CDR2 FQGNSA. The CDR3 is CASSLAWGAHVEQFF.

This chain uses TRBV5-1 with TRBJ2-1. This CDR3 has 12 amino acids. Germline CDR1 SGHRS, CDR2 YFSETQ. The CDR3 loop reads CASSLKNNEQFF.

The V gene is TRBV5-1, the J gene TRBJ2-4; TCRdb picks TRBD1, but there is no DNA to check that call. The CDR3 totals 16 residues. CDR1 and CDR2 (germline): SGHRS, YFSETQ. CDR3 protein: CASNLDPTGGGNIQYF.

This rearrangement joins TRBV6-1 to TRBJ2-7. There are 14 residues in the CDR3. In germline, CDR1 is MNHNS, CDR2 SASEGT. The CDR3 region is CASSGSDKSYEQYF.

The V call is TRBV7-2, the J call TRBJ2-7; TCRdb indicates TRBD1, and absent DNA this call remains unverified. The CDR3 contains 19 residues. Germline CDR1 is SGHTA and CDR2 is FQGNSA. Here the CDR3 reads CASSLRASGNPGASYEQYF.

The rearrangement joins TRBV7-3 to TRBJ1-4. Per germline, CDR1 SGHTA and CDR2 FQGTGA. This CDR3 spans 13 amino acids. This chain's CDR3 is CASSAGTNEKLFF.

The chain joins TRBV28 to TRBJ1-4; TCRdb picks TRBD1, but there is no DNA to check that call. Germline loops: CDR1 MDHEN, CDR2 SYDVKM. The CDR3 covers 15 residues. The chain's CDR3 is CASTSAGTGDEKLFF.

V is TRBV12-3 or TRBV12-4 and J is TRBJ2-2; TCRdb's D call of TRBD1 is untestable without DNA. The CDR3 is made up of 13 amino acids. The CDR3 loop is CASSATEVGELFF.

This chain joins TRBV14 and TRBJ1-2; the D call from TCRdb, TRBD1, cannot be confirmed without DNA. The germline gives CDR1 SGHDN, CDR2 FVKESK. This CDR3 spans 13 amino acids. CDR3 protein: CASSQAGFDGYTF. Drawing the rest from reference TRBV14 and TRBJ1-2, the complete variable domain is EAGVTQFPSHSVIEKGQTVTLRCDPISGHDNLYWYRRVMGKEIKFLLHFVKESKQDESGMPNNRFLAERTGGTYSTLKVQPAELEDSGVYFCASSQAGFDGYTFGSGTRLTVV.

The chain recombines TRBV20-1 with TRBJ1-4; TCRdb calls TRBD1, which cannot be checked without DNA. The CDR3 consists of 13 residues. Germline-derived CDR1 and CDR2 are DFQATT and SNEGSKA (reference sequence). CDR3 amino acids: CSAARDSNEKLFF.

The chain uses TRBV6-1 and TRBJ2-1; TCRdb outputs TRBD2, but without DNA this stays unchecked. The CDR3 runs 15 residues. From germline, CDR1 is MNHNS and CDR2 SASEGT. The CDR3 region is CASSGETSGSREQFF.